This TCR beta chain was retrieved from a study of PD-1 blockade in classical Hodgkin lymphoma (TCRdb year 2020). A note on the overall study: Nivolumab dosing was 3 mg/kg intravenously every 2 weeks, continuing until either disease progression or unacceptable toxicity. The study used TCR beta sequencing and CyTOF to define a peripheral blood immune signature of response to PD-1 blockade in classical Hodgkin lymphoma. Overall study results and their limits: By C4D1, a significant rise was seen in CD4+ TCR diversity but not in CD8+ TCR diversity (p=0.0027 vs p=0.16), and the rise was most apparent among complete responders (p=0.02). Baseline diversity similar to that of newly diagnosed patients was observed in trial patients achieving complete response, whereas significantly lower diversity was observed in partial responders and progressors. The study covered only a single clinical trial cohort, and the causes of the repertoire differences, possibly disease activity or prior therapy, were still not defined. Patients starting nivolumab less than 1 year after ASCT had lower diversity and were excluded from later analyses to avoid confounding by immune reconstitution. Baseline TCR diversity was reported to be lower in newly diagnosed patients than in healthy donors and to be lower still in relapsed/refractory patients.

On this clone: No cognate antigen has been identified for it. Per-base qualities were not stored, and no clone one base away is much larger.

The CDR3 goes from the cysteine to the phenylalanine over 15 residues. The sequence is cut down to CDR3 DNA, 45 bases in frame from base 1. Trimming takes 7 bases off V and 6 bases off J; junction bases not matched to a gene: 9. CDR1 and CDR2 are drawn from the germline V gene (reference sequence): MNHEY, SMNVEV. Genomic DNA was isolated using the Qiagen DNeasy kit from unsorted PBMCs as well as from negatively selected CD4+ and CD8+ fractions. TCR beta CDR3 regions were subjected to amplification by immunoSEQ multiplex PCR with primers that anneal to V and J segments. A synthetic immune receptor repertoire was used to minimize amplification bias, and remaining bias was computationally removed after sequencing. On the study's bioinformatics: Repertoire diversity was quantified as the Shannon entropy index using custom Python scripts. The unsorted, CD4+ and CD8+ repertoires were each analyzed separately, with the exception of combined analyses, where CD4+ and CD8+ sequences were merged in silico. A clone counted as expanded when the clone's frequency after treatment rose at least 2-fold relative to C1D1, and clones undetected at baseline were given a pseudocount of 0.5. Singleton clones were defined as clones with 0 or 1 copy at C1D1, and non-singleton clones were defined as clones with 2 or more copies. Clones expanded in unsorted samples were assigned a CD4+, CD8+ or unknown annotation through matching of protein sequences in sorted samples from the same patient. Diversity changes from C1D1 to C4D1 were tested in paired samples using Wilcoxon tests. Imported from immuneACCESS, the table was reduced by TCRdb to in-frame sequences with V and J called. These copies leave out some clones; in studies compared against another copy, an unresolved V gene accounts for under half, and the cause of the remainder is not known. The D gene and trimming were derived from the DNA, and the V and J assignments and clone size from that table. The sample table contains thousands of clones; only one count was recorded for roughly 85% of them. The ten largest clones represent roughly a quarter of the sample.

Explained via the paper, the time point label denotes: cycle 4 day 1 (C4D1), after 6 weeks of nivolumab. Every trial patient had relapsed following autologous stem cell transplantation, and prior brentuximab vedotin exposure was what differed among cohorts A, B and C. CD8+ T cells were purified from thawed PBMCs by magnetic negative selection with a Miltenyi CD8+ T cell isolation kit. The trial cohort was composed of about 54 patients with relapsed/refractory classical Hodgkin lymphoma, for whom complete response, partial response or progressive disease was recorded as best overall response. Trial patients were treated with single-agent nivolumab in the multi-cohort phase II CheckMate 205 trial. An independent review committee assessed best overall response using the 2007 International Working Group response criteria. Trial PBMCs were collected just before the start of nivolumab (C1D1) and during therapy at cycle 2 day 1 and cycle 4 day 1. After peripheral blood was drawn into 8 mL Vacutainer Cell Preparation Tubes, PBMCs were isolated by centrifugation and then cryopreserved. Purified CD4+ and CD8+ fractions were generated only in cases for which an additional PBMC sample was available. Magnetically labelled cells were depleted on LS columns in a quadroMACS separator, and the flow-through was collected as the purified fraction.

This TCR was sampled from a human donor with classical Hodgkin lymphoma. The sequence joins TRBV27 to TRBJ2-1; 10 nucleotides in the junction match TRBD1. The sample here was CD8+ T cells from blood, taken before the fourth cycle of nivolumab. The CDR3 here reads CASIPDRGRINEQFF. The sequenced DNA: TGTGCCAGCATTCCCGACAGGGGGCGTATCAATGAGCAGTTCTTC.